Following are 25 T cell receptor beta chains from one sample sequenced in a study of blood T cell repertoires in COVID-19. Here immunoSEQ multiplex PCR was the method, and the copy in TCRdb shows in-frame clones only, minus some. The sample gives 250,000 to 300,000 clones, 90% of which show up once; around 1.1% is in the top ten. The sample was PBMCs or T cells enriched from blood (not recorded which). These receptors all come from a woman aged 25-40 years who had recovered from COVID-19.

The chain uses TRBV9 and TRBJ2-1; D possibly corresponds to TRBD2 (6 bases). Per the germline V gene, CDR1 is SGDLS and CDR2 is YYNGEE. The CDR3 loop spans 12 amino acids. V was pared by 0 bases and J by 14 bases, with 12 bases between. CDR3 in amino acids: CASSVGDWGKFF. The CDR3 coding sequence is TGTGCCAGCAGCGTAGGGGACTGGGGAAAGTTCTTC.

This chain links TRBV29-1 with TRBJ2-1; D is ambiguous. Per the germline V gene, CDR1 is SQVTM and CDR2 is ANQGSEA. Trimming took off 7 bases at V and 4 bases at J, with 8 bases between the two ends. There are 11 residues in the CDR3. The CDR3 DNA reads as TGCAGCGCCGACGGGTACAATGAGCAGTTCTTC. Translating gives CSADGYNEQFF.

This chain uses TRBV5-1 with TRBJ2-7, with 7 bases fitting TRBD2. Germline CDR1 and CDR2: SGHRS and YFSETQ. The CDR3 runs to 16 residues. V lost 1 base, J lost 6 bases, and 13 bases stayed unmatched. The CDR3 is CASSLNEWEGLAEQYF. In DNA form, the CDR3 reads TGCGCCAGCAGCTTGAATGAGTGGGAGGGCCTAGCCGAGCAGTACTTC.

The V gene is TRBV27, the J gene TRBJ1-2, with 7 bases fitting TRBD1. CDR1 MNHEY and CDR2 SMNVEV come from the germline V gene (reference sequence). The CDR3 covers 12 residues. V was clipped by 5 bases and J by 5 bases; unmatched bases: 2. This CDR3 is CASSPQGYGYTF. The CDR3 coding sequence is TGTGCCAGCAGTCCACAGGGGTATGGCTACACCTTC.

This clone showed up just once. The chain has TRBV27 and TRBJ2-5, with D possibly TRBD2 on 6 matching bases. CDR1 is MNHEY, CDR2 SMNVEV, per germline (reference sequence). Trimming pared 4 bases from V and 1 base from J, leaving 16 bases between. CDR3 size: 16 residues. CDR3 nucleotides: TGTGCCAGCAGTTACCTACTAGGAGGGTCCCAAGAGACCCAGTACTTC. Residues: CASSYLLGGSQETQYF.

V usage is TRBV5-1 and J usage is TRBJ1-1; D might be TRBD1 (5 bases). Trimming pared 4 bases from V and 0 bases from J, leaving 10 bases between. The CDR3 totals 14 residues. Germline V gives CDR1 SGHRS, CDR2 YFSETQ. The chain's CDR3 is CASSLGRVNTEAFF. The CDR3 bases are TGCGCCAGCAGCCTGGGCAGGGTGAACACTGAAGCTTTCTTT.

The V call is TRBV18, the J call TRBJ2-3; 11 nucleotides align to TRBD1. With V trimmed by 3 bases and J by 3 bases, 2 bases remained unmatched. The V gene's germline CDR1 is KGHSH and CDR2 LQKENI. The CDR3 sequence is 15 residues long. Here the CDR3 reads CASSPGQGVTDTQYF. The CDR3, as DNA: TGTGCCAGCTCACCGGGACAGGGGGTTACAGATACGCAGTATTTT.

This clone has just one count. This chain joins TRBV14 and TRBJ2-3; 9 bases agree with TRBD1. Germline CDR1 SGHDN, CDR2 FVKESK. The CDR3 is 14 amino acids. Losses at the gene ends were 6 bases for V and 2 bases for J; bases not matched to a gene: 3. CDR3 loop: CASRRTGDTDTQYF. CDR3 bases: TGTGCCAGCAGGAGGACAGGGGACACAGATACGCAGTATTTT.

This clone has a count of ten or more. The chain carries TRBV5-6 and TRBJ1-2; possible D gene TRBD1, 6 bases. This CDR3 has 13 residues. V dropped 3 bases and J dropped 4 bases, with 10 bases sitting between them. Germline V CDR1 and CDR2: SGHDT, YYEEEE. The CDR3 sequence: CASSSWTAYGYTF. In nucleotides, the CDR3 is TGTGCCAGCAGCTCCTGGACAGCCTATGGCTACACCTTC.

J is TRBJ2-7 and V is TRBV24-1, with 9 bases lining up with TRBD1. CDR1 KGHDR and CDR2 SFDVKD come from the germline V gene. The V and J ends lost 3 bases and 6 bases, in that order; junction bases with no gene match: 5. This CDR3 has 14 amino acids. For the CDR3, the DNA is TGTGCCACCAGTGATCGAGGACAGGGGTCCGAGCAGTACTTC. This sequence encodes CATSDRGQGSEQYF.

In nucleotides, the CDR3 is TGTGCCAGCAGCGGACAGGGACCGGTCACTGAAGCTTTCTTT. It encodes CASSGQGPVTEAFF. The gene calls are TRBV7-2 and TRBJ1-1; 8 bases map to TRBD1. This CDR3 has 14 amino acids. Germline CDR1 SGHTA, CDR2 FQGNSA. V was pared by 5 bases and J by 4 bases, with 6 bases of the junction left unmatched.

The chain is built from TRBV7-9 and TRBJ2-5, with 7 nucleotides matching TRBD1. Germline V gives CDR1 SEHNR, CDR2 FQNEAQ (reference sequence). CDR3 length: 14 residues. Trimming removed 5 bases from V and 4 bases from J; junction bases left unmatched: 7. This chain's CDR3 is CASSPTNRGETQYF. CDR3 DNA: TGTGCCAGCAGCCCGACAAACAGGGGAGAGACCCAGTACTTC.

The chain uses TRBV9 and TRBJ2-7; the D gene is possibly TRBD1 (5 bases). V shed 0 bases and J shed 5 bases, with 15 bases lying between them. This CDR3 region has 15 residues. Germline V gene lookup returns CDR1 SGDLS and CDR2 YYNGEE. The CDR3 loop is CASSVAPRRVDEQYF. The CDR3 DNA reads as TGTGCCAGCAGCGTAGCTCCCCGCAGGGTGGACGAGCAGTACTTC.

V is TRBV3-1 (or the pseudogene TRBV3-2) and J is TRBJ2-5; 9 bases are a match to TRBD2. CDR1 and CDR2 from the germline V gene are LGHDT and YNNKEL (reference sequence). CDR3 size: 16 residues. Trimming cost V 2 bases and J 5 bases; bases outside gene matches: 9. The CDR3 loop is CASSQQPGLAGETQYF. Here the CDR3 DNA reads TGTGCCAGCAGCCAACAGCCGGGACTAGCAGGGGAGACCCAGTACTTC.

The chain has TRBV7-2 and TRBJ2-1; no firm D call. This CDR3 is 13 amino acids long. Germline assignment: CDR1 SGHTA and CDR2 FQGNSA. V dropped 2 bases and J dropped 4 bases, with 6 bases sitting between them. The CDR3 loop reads CASSLPIYNEQFF. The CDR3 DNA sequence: TGTGCCAGCAGCTTACCTATTTACAATGAGCAGTTCTTC.

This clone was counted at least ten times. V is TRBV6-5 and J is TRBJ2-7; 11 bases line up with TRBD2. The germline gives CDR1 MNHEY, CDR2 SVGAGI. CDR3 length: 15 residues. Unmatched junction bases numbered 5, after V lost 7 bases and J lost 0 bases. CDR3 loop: CASTPTSGASYEQYF. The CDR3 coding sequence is TGTGCCAGCACTCCGACTAGCGGGGCCTCCTACGAGCAGTACTTC.

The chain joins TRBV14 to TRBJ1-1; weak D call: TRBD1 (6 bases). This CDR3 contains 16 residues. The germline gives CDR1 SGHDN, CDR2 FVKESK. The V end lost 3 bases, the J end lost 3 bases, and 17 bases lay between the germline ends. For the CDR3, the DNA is TGTGCCAGCAGCCACGTTACAGGGATGGGGCACACTGAAGCTTTCTTT. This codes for CASSHVTGMGHTEAFF.

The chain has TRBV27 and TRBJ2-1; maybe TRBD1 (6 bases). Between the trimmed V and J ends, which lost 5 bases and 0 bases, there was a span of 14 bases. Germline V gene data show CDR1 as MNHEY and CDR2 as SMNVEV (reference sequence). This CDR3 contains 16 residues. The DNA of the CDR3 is TGTGCCAGCAGTAAAAACAGGGCGTCCTCCTACAATGAGCAGTTCTTC. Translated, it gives CASSKNRASSYNEQFF.

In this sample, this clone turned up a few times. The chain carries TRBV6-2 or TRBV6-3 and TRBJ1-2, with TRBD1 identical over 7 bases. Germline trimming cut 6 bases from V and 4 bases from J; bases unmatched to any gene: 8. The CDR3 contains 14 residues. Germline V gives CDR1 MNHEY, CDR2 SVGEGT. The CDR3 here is CASSPTTGSYGYTF. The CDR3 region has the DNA TGTGCCAGCAGCCCCACGACAGGGAGCTATGGCTACACCTTC.

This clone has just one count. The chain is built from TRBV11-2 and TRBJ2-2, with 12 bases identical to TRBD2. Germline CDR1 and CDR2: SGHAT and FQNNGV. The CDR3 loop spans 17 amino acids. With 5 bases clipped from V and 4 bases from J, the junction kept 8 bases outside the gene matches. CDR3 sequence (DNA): TGTGCCAGCAGCCTCCGGGCTAGCGGGAGGGTCACCGGGGAGCTGTTTTTT. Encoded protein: CASSLRASGRVTGELFF. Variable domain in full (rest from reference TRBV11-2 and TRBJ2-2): EAGVAQSPRYKIIEKRQSVAFWCNPISGHATLYWYQQILGQGPKLLIQFQNNGVVDDSQLPKDRFSAERLKGVDSTLKIQPAKLEDSAVYLCASSLRASGRVTGELFFGEGSRLTVL.

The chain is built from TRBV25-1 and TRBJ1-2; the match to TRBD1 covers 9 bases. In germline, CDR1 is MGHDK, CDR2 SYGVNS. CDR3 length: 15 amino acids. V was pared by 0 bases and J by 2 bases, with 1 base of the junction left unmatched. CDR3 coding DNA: TGTGCCAGCAGTGAATATGGGACAGGGAACTATGGCTACACCTTC. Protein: CASSEYGTGNYGYTF.

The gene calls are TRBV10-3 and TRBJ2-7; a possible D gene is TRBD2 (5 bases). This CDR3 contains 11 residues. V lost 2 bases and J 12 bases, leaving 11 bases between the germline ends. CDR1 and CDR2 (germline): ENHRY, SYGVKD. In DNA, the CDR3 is TGTGCCATCAGTGAGGTCGAGGGATTGTACTTC. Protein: CAISEVEGLYF.

CDR3 DNA: TGTGCCAGCAGCGGACAGGGGGGATTTCGAAACACCGGGGAGCTGTTTTTT. It translates to CASSGQGGFRNTGELFF. The chain joins TRBV28 to TRBJ2-2; 10 bases fit TRBD1. CDR1 is MDHEN and CDR2 is SYDVKM in the germline V gene. The V gene end was trimmed by 6 bases and the J gene end by 2 bases; junction bases not matched to a gene: 9. The length of the CDR3 is 17 residues.

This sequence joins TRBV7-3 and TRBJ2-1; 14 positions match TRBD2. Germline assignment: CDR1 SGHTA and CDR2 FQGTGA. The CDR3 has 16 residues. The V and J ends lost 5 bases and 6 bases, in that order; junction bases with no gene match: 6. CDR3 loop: CASSTQGLAGANEQFF. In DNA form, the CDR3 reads TGTGCCAGCAGCACCCAGGGACTAGCGGGAGCCAATGAGCAGTTCTTC.

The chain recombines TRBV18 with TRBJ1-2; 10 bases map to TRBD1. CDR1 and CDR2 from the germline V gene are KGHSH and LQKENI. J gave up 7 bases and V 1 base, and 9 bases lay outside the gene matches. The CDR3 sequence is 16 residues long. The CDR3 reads CASSPQGRTGGRGYTF. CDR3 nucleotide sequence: TGTGCCAGCTCACCACAAGGAAGGACAGGGGGACGTGGCTACACCTTC.